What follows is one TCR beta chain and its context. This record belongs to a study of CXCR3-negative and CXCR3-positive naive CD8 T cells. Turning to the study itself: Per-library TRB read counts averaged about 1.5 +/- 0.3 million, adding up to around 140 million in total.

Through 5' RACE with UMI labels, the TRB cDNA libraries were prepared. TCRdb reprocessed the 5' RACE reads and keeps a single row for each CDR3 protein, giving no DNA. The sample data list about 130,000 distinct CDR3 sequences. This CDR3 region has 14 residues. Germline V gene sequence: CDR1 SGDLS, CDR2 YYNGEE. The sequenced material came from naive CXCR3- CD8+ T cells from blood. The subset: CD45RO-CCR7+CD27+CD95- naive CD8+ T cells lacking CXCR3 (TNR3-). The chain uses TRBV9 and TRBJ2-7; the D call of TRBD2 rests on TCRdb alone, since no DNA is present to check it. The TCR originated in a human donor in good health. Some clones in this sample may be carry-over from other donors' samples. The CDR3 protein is CASSAGTAIYEQYF.